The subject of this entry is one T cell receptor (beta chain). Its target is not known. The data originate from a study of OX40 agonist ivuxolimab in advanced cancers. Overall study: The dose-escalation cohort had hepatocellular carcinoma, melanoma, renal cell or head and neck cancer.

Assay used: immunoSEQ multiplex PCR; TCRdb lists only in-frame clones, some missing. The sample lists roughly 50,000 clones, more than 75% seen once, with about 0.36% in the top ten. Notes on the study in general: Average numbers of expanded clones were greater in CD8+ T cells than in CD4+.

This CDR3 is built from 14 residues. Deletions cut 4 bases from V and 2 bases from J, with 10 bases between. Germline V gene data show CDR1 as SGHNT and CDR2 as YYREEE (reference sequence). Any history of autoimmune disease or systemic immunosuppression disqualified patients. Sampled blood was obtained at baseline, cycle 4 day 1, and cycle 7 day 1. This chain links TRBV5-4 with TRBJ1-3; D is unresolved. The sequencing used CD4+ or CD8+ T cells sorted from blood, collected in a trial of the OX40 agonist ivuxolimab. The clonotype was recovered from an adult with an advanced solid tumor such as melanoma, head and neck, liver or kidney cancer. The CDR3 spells CASSVGSPGNTIYF. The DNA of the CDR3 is TGTGCCAGCAGCGTGGGTTCACCTGGAAACACCATATATTTT.